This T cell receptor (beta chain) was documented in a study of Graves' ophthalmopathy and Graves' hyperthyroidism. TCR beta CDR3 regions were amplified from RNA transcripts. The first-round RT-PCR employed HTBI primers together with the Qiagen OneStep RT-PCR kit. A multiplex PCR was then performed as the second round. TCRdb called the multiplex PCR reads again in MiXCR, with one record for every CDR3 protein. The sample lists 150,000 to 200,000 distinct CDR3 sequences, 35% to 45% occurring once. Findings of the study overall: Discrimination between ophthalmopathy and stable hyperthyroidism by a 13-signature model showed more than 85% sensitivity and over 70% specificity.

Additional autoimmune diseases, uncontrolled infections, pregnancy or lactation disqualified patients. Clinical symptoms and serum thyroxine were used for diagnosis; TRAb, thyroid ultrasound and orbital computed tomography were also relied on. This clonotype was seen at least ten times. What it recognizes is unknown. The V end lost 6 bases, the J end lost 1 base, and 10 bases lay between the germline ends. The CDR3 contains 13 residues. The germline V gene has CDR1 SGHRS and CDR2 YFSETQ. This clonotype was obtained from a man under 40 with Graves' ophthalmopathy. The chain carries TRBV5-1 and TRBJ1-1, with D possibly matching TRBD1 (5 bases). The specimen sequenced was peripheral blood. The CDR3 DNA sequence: TGCGCCAGCAAGGAGGGGACGAACACTGAAGCTTTCTTT. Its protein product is CASKEGTNTEAFF.